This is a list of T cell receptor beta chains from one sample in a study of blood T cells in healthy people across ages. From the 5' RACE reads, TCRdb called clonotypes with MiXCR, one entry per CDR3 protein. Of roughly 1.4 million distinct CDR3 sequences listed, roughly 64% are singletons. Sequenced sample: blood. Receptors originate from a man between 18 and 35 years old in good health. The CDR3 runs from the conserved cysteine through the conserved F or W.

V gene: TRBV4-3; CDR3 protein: CASSQGRAPAYEQYF
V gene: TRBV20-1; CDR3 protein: CSARDLNSPYEQYF
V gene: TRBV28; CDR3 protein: CASLDSYTEAFF
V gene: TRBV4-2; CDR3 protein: CASSQGPVEQYF
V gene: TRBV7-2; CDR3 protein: CASSFSSGSLDEQYF
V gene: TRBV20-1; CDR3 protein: CSARWDLYGYTF
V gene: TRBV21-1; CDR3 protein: CASSKVNRGHNEQFF
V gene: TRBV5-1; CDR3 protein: CASSLRSSGGAETQYF
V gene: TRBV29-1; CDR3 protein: CSGSAGGSDTQYF
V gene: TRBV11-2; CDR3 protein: CASRSLRQGNTGELFF
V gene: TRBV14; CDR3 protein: CASSATGFTEAFF
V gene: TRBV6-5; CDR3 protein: CASSSTNTGELFF
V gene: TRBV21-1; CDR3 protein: CASTRRGGELADTQYF
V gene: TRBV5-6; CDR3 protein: CASSVGGTGEQFF
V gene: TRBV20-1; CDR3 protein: CSARLRAYEQYF
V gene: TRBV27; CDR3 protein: CASSSQGWDNEQFF
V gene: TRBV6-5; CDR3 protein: CASNRAGDYEQYF
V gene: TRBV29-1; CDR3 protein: CSVLAGGRGDTQYF
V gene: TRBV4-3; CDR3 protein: CASSRSRFQTGPNYGYTF
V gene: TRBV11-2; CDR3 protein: CASSFGTRSSYEQYF
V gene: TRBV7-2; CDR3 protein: CASSSSPLAGVGYNEQFF
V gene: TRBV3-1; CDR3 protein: CASSQGSSADTQYF
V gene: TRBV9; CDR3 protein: CASSVGGQGGELFF
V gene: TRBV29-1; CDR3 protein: CSAMAPSTYEQYF
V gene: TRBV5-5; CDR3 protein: CASSLAVSQETQYF
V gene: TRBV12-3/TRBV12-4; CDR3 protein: CASSIGTVLQYF
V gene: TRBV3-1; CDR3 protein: CASSMGLAGAQETQYF
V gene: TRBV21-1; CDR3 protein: CASIGDRGGEKLFF
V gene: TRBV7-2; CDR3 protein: CASSDSMTLGTEAFF
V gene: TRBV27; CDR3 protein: CASSPGTPYTEAFF
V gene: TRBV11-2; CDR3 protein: CVSSLLGNEQYF
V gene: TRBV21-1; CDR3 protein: CASSNRTPQDTF
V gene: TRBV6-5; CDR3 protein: CASSYILAGAYEQYF
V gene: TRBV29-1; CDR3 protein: CSVNRDRDNYGYTF
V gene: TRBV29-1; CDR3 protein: CSVEVANRREQYF
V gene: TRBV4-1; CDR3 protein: CASSQDFGRAFNNQPQHF
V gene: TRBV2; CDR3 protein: CASSEAVPTELYSYEQYF
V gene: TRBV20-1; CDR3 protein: CSARVTAPQGTDTQYF
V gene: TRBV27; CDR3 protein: CASSLSLAHSYEQYF
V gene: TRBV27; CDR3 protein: CASSLAGQASYEQYF
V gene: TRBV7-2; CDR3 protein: CASSFRGRSYGYTF
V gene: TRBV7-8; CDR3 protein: CASSLARGGEKLFF
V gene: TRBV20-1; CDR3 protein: CSAGTGYNEQFF
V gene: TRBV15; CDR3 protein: CATSPSGELFEGGNQPQHF
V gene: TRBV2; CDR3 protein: CASSGGIQGSSGANVLTF
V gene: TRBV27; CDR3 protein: CASSPRTVSGNIQYF
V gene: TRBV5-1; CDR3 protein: CASSSGRSPYNEQFF
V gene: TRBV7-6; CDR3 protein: CASSLAGQSYNEQFF
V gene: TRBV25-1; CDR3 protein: CASSEGAGPTYEQYF
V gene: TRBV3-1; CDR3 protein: CASSPRGEVSGANVLTF
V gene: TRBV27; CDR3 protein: CASSLLGGVNTEAFF
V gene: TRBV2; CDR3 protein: CASSVVGFDQPQHF
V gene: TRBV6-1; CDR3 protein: CASSGRTSYEQYF